The present TCR beta chain was sequenced within a study of Ad26.COV2.S vaccination and SARS-CoV-2 variants. Turning to the study itself: Within the COV1001 Ad26.COV2.S trial arm, the donor was enrolled. By the intramuscular route, Ad26.COV2.S was given once, or twice 56 days apart.

Worth noting for this clone: Its antigen remains unidentified.

Described treatment: about 20 received Ad26.COV2.S at low or high dose, single or two shots; roughly 5 received placebo; per-sample allocation not given. Specimen acquisition occurred on day 63 following the initial vaccine or placebo injection. Vaccination used an Ad26 vector expressing Wuhan-strain SARS-CoV-2 spike. Trimming removed 4 bases from V and 2 bases from J, with 15 bases in between. The V gene's germline CDR1 is MNHEY and CDR2 SVGEGT. The CDR3 is made up of 16 amino acids. Notes on the study in general: Using TCR breadth and depth analyses may have led to underestimated total T cell responses.

Assay: immunoSEQ multiplex PCR; the TCRdb copy retains only in-frame clones and omits some. The table records about 440,000 clones, roughly 88% of them present only once. This chain links TRBV6-2 or TRBV6-3 with TRBJ2-1; perhaps TRBD1 as D (5 bases). Sequences were derived from peripheral blood, sampled in a trial of Ad26.COV2.S vaccine versus placebo. The clonotype comes from a person aged 18-60 years who received the Ad26.COV2.S COVID-19 vaccine or a placebo. The CDR3 coding sequence is TGTGCCAGCAGTTCATGGGGCGCGGTCACCTACAATGAGCAGTTCTTC. Translating gives CASSSWGAVTYNEQFF.